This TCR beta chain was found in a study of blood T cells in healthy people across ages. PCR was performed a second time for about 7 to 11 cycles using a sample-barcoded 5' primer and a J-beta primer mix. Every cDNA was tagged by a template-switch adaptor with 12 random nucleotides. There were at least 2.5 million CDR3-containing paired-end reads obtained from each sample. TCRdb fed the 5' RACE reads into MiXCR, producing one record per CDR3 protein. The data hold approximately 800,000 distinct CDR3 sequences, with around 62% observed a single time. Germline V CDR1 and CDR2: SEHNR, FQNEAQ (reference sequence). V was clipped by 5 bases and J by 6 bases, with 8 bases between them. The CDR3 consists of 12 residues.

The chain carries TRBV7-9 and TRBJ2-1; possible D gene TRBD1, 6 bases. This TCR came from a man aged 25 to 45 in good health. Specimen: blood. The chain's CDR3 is CASSDRTNEQFF. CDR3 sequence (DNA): TGTGCCAGCAGCGACAGGACCAATGAGCAGTTCTTC.